The 15 T cell receptor beta chains reported below all come from one sample, sequenced in a study of cytomegalovirus exposure and HLA in healthy donors. 13 Jbeta primers and 60 Vbeta primers were used for the PCR. Here immunoSEQ multiplex PCR was the method, and the copy in TCRdb shows in-frame clones only, minus some. The top ten clones hold approximately 1.1% of a sample with approximately 75,000 clones, about 78% of them seen once. Sample: PBMCs. These receptor sequences come from a male donor in good health and CMV-seronegative.

The genes are TRBV27 and TRBJ1-1, with TRBD1 as a possible D gene (5 bases). The CDR3 consists of 15 residues. Germline CDR1 reads MNHEY; CDR2 reads SMNVEV (reference sequence). V was shortened by 4 bases and J by 4 bases, with 16 bases between the two germline ends. The CDR3 here is CASSSSGGVGTEAFF. The CDR3 region has the DNA TGTGCCAGCAGTTCCTCGGGGGGAGTGGGCACTGAAGCTTTCTTT.

V usage is TRBV11-2 and J usage is TRBJ1-1; D gene unclear. V lost 1 base, J lost 1 base, and 7 bases lay in between. Per the germline V gene, CDR1 is SGHAT and CDR2 is FQNNGV. The CDR3 covers 14 residues. CDR3 protein: CASSLGQWNTEAFF. The CDR3, as DNA: TGTGCCAGCAGCTTAGGGCAGTGGAACACTGAAGCTTTCTTT.

This clone is a singleton in its sample. The chain links TRBV29-1 to TRBJ2-1, with 9 bases lining up with TRBD1. This CDR3 spans 15 amino acids. Germline CDR1 is SQVTM and CDR2 is ANQGSEA. The junction had 14 bases not matched to a gene; V was cut back by 7 bases and J by 7 bases. The CDR3 nucleotides are TGCAGCGCTAGCGGACAGGGGCTTTTTGCGAATGAGCAGTTCTTC. This encodes CSASGQGLFANEQFF.

This chain connects TRBV28 to TRBJ1-2; D is perhaps TRBD1 (5 bases). Trimming removed 3 bases from V and 2 bases from J, with 16 bases in between. The CDR3 runs 16 residues. Looked up from germline, CDR1 is MDHEN and CDR2 is SYDVKM. The CDR3 DNA sequence: TGTGCCAGCAGTTTGAGCGGGGGTTACCCCAACTATGGCTACACCTTC. Translating gives CASSLSGGYPNYGYTF.

The chain uses TRBV30 and TRBJ2-3, with a weak D call TRBD1 (7 bases). V was cut by 0 bases and J by 4 bases, with 17 bases left in between. Germline V gene lookup returns CDR1 GTSNPN and CDR2 SVGIG (reference sequence). The CDR3 loop spans 16 amino acids. This chain's CDR3 is CAWSVPQGGFADTQYF. The CDR3 DNA is TGTGCCTGGAGTGTGCCCCAGGGGGGATTTGCAGATACGCAGTATTTT.

This chain links TRBV6-6 with TRBJ1-4, with D possibly TRBD1 on 5 matching bases. The germline V gene encodes CDR1 MNHNY and CDR2 SVGAGI (reference sequence). The CDR3 has 12 residues. Trimming left V 0 bases short and J 10 bases short, with 6 bases between. CDR3 sequence reads: CASSYSGGKLFF. CDR3 DNA sequence: TGTGCCAGCAGTTACTCCGGGGGAAAACTGTTTTTT.

In this sample, this clone turned up a few times. The chain employs TRBV5-1 and TRBJ2-1; weak D call: TRBD2 (6 bases). CDR1 and CDR2 from the germline V gene are SGHRS and YFSETQ. Trimming pared 4 bases from V and 5 bases from J, leaving 13 bases between. The CDR3 is 14 amino acids. CDR3 nucleotide sequence: TGCGCCAGCAGCCCAATGGGGGGACACAATGAGCAGTTCTTC. The encoded protein is CASSPMGGHNEQFF.

V gene TRBV29-1 combines with J gene TRBJ2-7; D possibly corresponds to TRBD2 (5 bases). The CDR3 is made up of 12 amino acids. Trimming left V 2 bases short and J 4 bases short, with 9 bases between. Looked up from germline, CDR1 is SQVTM and CDR2 is ANQGSEA. This chain's CDR3 is CSVELANYEQYF. CDR3 bases: TGCAGCGTTGAACTAGCAAATTACGAGCAGTACTTC.

This chain uses TRBV28 with TRBJ1-5; perhaps TRBD1 as D (5 bases). This CDR3 is 14 amino acids long. The germline V gene has CDR1 MDHEN and CDR2 SYDVKM. V lost 6 bases and J lost 0, with 9 bases in between. CDR3 nucleotides: TGTGCCAGCAGCCAGGGTGGTAGCAATCAGCCCCAGCATTTT. As protein: CASSQGGSNQPQHF.

The J gene is TRBJ2-7, the V gene TRBV30; 9 nucleotides agree with TRBD1. The CDR3 extends over 14 amino acids. Germline V lookup: CDR1 GTSNPN, CDR2 SVGIG (reference sequence). J was trimmed by 7 bases and V by 1 base; bases with no gene match: 8. CDR3 sequence (DNA): TGTGCCTGGAGTGAGTTATACAGGGGGCAAGAGCAGTACTTC. It encodes CAWSELYRGQEQYF.

Note on this clone: A junction end diverges from the germline sequence, so it may reflect a read error. This chain links TRBV6-5 with TRBJ1-2; 9 bases are a match to TRBD1. This CDR3 has 13 amino acids. Germline loops: CDR1 MNHEY, CDR2 SVGAGI. CDR3: CASTQQGAPHYPF. CDR3 coding DNA: TGTGCCAGCACCCAACAGGGGGCCCCTCACTACCCCTTC.

The chain combines TRBV7-3 with TRBJ2-5, with 13 positions matching TRBD2. CDR3 length equals 16 residues. Germline CDR1 SGHTA, CDR2 FQGTGA. Trimming removed 4 bases from V and 4 bases from J; junction bases left unmatched: 6. Here the CDR3 reads CASSSGLAGARETQYF. The DNA of the CDR3 is TGTGCCAGCAGCTCAGGACTAGCGGGAGCCCGAGAGACCCAGTACTTC.

The chain uses TRBV4-3 and TRBJ1-5; TRBD1 matches 9 bases. The CDR3 sequence is 15 residues long. The V gene's germline CDR1 is LGHNA and CDR2 YSLEER. After removal of 1 base from V and 3 bases from J, the junction contained 1 base not matched to a gene. CDR3 amino acids: CASSQGTGDNQPQHF. The CDR3 DNA reads as TGCGCCAGCAGCCAAGGGACAGGGGACAATCAGCCCCAGCATTTT.

This clone has just one count. This chain links TRBV9 with TRBJ2-3; D not resolved. Trimming stripped 0 bases from V and 6 bases from J, with 8 bases between. The CDR3 runs 13 residues. CDR1 and CDR2 (germline): SGDLS, YYNGEE. CDR3 sequence reads: CASSVGYGDTQYF. In nucleotides, the CDR3 is TGTGCCAGCAGCGTAGGTTATGGCGATACGCAGTATTTT.

The rearrangement uses TRBV30 and TRBJ2-7; 11 bases are shared with TRBD2. This CDR3 has 14 residues. Germline V gene lookup returns CDR1 GTSNPN and CDR2 SVGIG (reference sequence). Trimming removed 1 base from V and 6 bases from J; junction bases left unmatched: 5. CDR3 nucleotides: TGTGCCTGGAGTGGGACTAGCGGGTTTGGCGAGCAGTACTTC. Its translation: CAWSGTSGFGEQYF.